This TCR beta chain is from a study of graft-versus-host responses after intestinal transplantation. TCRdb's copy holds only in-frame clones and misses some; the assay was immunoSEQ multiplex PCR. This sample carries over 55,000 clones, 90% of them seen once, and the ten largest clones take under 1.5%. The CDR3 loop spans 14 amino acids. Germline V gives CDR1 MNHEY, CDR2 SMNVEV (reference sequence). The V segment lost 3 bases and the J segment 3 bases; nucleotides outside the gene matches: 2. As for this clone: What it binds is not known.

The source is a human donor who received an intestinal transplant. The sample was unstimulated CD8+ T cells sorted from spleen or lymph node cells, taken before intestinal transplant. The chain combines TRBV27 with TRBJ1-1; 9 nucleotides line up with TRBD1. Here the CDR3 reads CASSFGQGYTEAFF. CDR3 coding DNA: TGTGCCAGCAGTTTTGGACAGGGGTACACTGAAGCTTTCTTT.